This T cell receptor beta chain was recorded in a study of shared clonotypes between healthy human individuals. Repertoires were generated with immunoSEQ multiplex PCR, while TCRdb's copy carries only in-frame clones and drops some. The sample contains about 2.4 million clones, roughly 93% of which appear only once. Turning to this clone: As yet, its antigen is unknown.

The donors were all Caucasian adults (living in Nashville, Tennessee). In germline, CDR1 is SGHRS, CDR2 YFSETQ. The CDR3 is 15 amino acids. The V and J ends lost 4 bases and 1 base respectively, with 14 bases between them. Notes on the study in general: What rarefaction showed was incomplete sorted-subset sequencing despite large depth. Few donors restricted represented genetic and exposure-history diversity. Clonotype sharing among donors likely depends on sequencing depth.

This TCR was recovered from a man between 18 and 29 years old in good health. Some clones in this sample may be carry-over from other donors' samples. Sequenced sample: naive CD4+ T cells from PBMCs. Subset indicated: CD45RA+ positively selected. This chain joins TRBV5-1 and TRBJ2-5, with D perhaps given as TRBD1 or TRBD2 (6 bases each). In DNA, the CDR3 is TGCGCCAGCAGCCCCGGGGGCGGGATCCAAGAGACCCAGTACTTC. Its protein product is CASSPGGGIQETQYF.